This entry describes one T cell receptor beta chain. This record comes from a study of blood T cell repertoires in COVID-19. Study-wide context: Acute-phase and convalescent COVID-19 samples originated in the United States, Italy and Spain. From T cells, B-cell-depleted T cells, or PBMCs came the material, which was cDNA or gDNA.

In the source study's methods: Counts of nucleated cells, estimated from reference gene primer amplification, were obtained. TCRdb keeps only in-frame clones here, not all; method: immunoSEQ multiplex PCR. V and J calls and clone size are given by that table; D and trimming were obtained from the DNA. The sample includes 540,000 or so clones, approximately 91% of them seen just once. V was pared by 0 bases and J by 7 bases, with 2 bases of the junction left unmatched. The CDR3 sequence is 15 residues long. CDR1 is MNHEY, CDR2 SMNVEV, per germline (reference sequence). The source of this sequence is a woman in her forties or fifties with COVID-19, enrolled during active disease. Sequenced sample: peripheral blood. The genes are TRBV27 and TRBJ2-1; 11 positions match TRBD2. The CDR3 reads CASSLSASGGNEQFF. The CDR3 nucleotides are TGTGCCAGCAGTTTATCCGCTAGCGGGGGGAATGAGCAGTTCTTC.